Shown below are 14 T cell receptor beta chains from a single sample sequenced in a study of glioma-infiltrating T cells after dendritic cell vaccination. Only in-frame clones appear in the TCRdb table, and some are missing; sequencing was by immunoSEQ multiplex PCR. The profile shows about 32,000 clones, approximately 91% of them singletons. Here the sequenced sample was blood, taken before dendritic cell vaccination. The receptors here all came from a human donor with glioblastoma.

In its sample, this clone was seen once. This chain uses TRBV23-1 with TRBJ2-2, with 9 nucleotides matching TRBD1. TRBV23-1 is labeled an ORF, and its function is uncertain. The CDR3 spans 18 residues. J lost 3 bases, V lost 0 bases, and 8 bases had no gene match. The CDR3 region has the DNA TGCGCCAGCAGTCAATCGGGGGCGGGACAGGGAGACACCGGGGAGCTGTTTTTT. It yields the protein CASSQSGAGQGDTGELFF.

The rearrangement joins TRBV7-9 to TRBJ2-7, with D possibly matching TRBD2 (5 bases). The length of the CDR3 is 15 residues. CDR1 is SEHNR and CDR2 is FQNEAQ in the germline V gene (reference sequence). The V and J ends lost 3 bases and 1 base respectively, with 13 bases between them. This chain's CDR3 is CASSFRGSSSYEQYF. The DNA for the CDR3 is TGTGCCAGCAGCTTTCGTGGGAGCAGTTCCTACGAGCAGTACTTC. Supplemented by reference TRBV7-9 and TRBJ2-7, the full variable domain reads DTGVSQNPRHKITKRGQNVTFRCDPISEHNRLYWYRQTLGQGPEFLTYFQNEAQLEKSRLLSDRFSAERPKGSFSTLEIQRTEQGDSAMYLCASSFRGSSSYEQYFGPGTRLTVT.

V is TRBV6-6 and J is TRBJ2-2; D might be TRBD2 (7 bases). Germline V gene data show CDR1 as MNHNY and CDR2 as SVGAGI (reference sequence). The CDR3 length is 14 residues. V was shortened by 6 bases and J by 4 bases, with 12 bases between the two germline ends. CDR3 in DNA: TGTGCCAGCAGGGTCGGGGGGCGCACCGGGGAGCTGTTTTTT. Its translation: CASRVGGRTGELFF.

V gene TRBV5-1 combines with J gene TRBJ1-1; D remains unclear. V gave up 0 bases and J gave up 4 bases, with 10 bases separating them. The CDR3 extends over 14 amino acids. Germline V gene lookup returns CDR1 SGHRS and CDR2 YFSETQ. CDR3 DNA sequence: TGCGCCAGCAGCTTGGGAACTACGGGCACTGAAGCTTTCTTT. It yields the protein CASSLGTTGTEAFF. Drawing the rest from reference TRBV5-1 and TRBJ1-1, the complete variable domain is KAGVTQTPRYLIKTRGQQVTLSCSPISGHRSVSWYQQTPGQGLQFLFEYFSETQRNKGNFPGRFSGRQFSNSRSEMNVSTLELGDSALYLCASSLGTTGTEAFFGQGTRLTVV.

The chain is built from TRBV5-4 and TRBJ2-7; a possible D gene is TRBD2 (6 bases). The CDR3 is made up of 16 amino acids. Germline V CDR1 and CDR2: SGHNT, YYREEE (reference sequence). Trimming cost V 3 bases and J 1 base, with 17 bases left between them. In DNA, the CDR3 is TGTGCCAGCAGCTGGATAAGCGGGCTGGGTTCCTACGAGCAGTACTTC. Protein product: CASSWISGLGSYEQYF.

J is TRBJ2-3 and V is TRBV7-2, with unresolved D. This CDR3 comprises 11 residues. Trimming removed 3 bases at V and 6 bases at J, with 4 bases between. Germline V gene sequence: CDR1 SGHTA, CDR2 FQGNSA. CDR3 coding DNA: TGTGCCAGCAGCTTGAGCGATACGCAGTATTTT. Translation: CASSLSDTQYF.

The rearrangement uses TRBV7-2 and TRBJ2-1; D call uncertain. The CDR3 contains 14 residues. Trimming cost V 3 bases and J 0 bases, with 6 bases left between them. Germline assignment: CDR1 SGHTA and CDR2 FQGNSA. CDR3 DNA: TGTGCCAGCAGCTTGGCCCGCTCCTACAATGAGCAGTTCTTC. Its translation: CASSLARSYNEQFF.

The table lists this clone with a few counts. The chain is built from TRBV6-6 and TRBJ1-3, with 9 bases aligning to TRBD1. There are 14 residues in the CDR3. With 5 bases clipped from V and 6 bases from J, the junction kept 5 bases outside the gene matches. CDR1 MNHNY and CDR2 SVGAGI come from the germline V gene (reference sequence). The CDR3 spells CASSPRDRANTIYF. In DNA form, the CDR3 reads TGTGCCAGCAGTCCCCGGGACAGGGCAAACACCATATATTTT.

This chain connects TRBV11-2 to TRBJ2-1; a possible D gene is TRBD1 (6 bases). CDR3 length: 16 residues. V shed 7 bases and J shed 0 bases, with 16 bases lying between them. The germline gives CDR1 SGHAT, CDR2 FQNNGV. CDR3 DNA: TGTGCCAGCAAACTAGGGGGTAAAAACTCCTACAATGAGCAGTTCTTC. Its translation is CASKLGGKNSYNEQFF.

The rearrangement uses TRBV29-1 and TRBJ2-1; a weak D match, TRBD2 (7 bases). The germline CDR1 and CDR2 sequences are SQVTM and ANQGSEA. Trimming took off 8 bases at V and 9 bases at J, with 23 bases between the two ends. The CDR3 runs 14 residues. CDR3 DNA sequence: TGCAGCCTCATTCTGATGGGGGGGCGGAGTGAGCAGTTCTTC. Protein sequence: CSLILMGGRSEQFF.

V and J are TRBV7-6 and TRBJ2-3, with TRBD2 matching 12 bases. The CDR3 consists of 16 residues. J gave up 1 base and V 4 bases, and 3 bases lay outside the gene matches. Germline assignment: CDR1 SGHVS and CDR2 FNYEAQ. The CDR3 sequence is CASSSWTSGGTDTQYF. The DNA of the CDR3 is TGTGCCAGCAGCTCCTGGACTAGCGGGGGCACAGATACGCAGTATTTT.

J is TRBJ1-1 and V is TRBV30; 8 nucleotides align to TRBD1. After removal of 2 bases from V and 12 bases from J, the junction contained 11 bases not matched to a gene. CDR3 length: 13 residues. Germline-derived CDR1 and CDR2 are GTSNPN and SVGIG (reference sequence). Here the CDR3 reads CAWSPTLDRVTFF. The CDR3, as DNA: TGTGCCTGGAGTCCAACACTGGACAGGGTGACTTTCTTT. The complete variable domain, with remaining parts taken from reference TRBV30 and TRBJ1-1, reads SQTIHQWPATLVQPVGSPLSLECTVEGTSNPNLYWYRQAAGRGLQLLFYSVGIGQISSEVPQNLSASRPQDRQFILSSKKLLLSDSGFYLCAWSPTLDRVTFFGQGTRLTVV.

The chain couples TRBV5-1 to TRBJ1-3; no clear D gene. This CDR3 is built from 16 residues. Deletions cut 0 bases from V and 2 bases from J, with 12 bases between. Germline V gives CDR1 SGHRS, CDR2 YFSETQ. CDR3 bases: TGCGCCAGCAGCTTGGGGAATACGGAGGCTGGAAACACCATATATTTT. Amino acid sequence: CASSLGNTEAGNTIYF.

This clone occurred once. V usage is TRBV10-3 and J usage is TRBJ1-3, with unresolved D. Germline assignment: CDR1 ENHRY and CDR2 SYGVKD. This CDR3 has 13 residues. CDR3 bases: TGTGCTCACGCGGGGAGCTCTGGAAACACCATATATTTT. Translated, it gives CAHAGSSGNTIYF.